This TCR beta chain was captured by sequencing in a study of control samples from healthy donors and cancer patients. V was shortened by 2 bases and J by 1 base, with 18 bases between the two germline ends. CDR3 size: 17 residues. Germline V gives CDR1 SQVTM, CDR2 ANQGSEA. Generated by immunoSEQ multiplex PCR, the TCRdb table keeps only in-frame clones and is missing some. In the table there are about 98,000 clones, 82% of which are singletons. The chain couples TRBV29-1 to TRBJ2-1; D not certain. The TCR comes from a man between 60 and 70 years old in good health. The sample taken for sequencing was blood. In nucleotides, the CDR3 is TGCAGCGTTGAATTTCCGGTCGGTGGGCAATCCTACAATGAGCAGTTCTTC. This codes for CSVEFPVGGQSYNEQFF.